The following is a T cell receptor beta chain sequence with its context. The sample is drawn from a study of blood T cell repertoires in COVID-19. In the study overall: COVID-19 samples collected from the United States, Italy and Spain covered acute and convalescent phases. PBMCs, B-cell-depleted T cells, or T cells provided the cDNA or gDNA that made up the material.

Trimming cost V 0 bases and J 2 bases; bases outside gene matches: 3. The CDR3 is 15 residues long. Germline lookup yields CDR1 SGHDN and CDR2 FVKESK. In the original processing: Amplification of reference gene primers provided the estimated nucleated cell counts. Using immunoSEQ multiplex PCR, the repertoire was profiled, and TCRdb retains in-frame clones only, with some absent. From that table come the V and J calls and clone size; the DNA was used to work out D and trimming. The profile shows 45,000 or so clones, 87% of them singletons. The sample was peripheral blood. The receptor's source is a woman of 80 years or more in a cohort sampled during active or convalescent COVID-19. The rearrangement links TRBV14 to TRBJ1-2; 7 nucleotides match TRBD1. CDR3 in amino acids: CASSQDGRGNYGYTF. The CDR3 DNA reads TGTGCCAGCAGCCAAGATGGCAGGGGGAACTATGGCTACACCTTC. Filled out from reference TRBV14 and TRBJ1-2, the complete variable domain reads EAGVTQFPSHSVIEKGQTVTLRCDPISGHDNLYWYRRVMGKEIKFLLHFVKESKQDESGMPNNRFLAERTGGTYSTLKVQPAELEDSGVYFCASSQDGRGNYGYTFGSGTRLTVV.